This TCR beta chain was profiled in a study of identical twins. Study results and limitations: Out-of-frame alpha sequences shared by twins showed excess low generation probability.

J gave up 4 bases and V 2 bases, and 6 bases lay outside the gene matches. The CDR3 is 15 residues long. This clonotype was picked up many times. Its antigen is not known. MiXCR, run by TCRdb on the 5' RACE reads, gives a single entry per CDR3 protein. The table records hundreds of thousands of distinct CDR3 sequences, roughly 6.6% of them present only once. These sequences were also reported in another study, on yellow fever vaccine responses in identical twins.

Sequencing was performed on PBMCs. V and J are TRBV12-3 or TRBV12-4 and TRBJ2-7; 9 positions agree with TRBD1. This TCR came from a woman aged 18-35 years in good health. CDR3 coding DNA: TGTGCCAGCAGTTTACTCGGGACAGGGACGTACGAGCAGTACTTC. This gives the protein CASSLLGTGTYEQYF.